The 32 T cell receptor beta chains in this list originate from one sample, sequenced in a study of blood T cell repertoires in COVID-19. Assay: immunoSEQ multiplex PCR; the TCRdb copy retains only in-frame clones and omits some. This table has 130,000 to 150,000 clones, more than 80% appearing once. Sample: peripheral blood. The source of these receptors is a human donor in a cohort sampled during active COVID-19.

This chain links TRBV11-2 with TRBJ2-5, with unresolved D. The CDR3 runs to 13 residues. The germline V and J ends were trimmed by 0 bases and 9 bases, with 11 bases remaining between them. Germline lookup yields CDR1 SGHAT and CDR2 FQNNGV. CDR3 nucleotides: TGTGCCAGCAGCTTAGAACCAGAGGTGGCCCAGTACTTC. Amino acids: CASSLEPEVAQYF.

CDR3 DNA: TGTGCCAGCAGTCTGGAGCCCAGGAACACTGAAGCTTTCTTT. This codes for CASSLEPRNTEAFF. The genes are TRBV28 and TRBJ1-1; D not resolved. Germline CDR1 and CDR2: MDHEN and SYDVKM. There are 14 residues in the CDR3. Trimming took 5 bases from V and 1 from J, leaving 11 bases between them.

This rearrangement joins TRBV29-1 to TRBJ1-1, with D possibly TRBD1 on 6 matching bases. From germline, CDR1 is SQVTM and CDR2 ANQGSEA. There are 14 residues in the CDR3. Trimming removed 7 bases at V and 0 bases at J, with 15 bases between. DNA for the CDR3: TGCAGCGCCATGGGGGCTAACATGAACACTGAAGCTTTCTTT. As protein: CSAMGANMNTEAFF.

The sample holds one count of this clone. The V gene is TRBV5-1, the J gene TRBJ1-6; a possible D gene is TRBD1 (5 bases). The germline gives CDR1 SGHRS, CDR2 YFSETQ. Trimming stripped 1 base from V and 7 bases from J, with 9 bases between. This CDR3 comprises 14 residues. The DNA for the CDR3 is TGCGCCAGCAGCTTGTTACAGGCGAATTCACCCCTCCACTTT. It translates to CASSLLQANSPLHF.

The gene calls are TRBV5-1 and TRBJ2-1; no reliable D call. Trimming took 1 base from V and 9 from J, leaving 14 bases between them. The CDR3 runs 14 residues. Germline CDR1 and CDR2: SGHRS and YFSETQ. The CDR3 loop reads CASSLKVAPGEQFF. The CDR3 nucleotides read TGCGCCAGCAGCTTGAAGGTAGCCCCCGGTGAGCAGTTCTTC.

The CDR3 DNA follows: TGTGCCAGCGGCCCGGCGCGGGGCCACACAGATACGCAGTATTTT. Protein: CASGPARGHTDTQYF. V gene TRBV7-2 combines with J gene TRBJ2-3, with D possibly being TRBD2 (6 bases). Germline V gene lookup returns CDR1 SGHTA and CDR2 FQGNSA. The CDR3 is 15 residues long. V gave up 8 bases and J gave up 2 bases, with 17 bases separating them.

The V gene is TRBV10-1, the J gene TRBJ1-3, with 9 bases that match TRBD1. The V segment lost 6 bases and the J segment 1 base; nucleotides outside the gene matches: 22. The CDR3 spans 21 residues. The germline V gene encodes CDR1 WNHNN and CDR2 SYGVQD (reference sequence). The chain's CDR3 is CASRVLEVRDRDFSSGNTIYF. The CDR3 DNA sequence: TGCGCCAGCAGAGTGTTAGAGGTCCGGGACAGGGATTTTAGTTCTGGAAACACCATATATTTT.

The sample holds many counts of this clone. This chain links TRBV5-1 with TRBJ2-7; TRBD2 aligns across 13 bases. J was trimmed by 7 bases and V by 4 bases; bases with no gene match: 14. CDR3 length: 17 residues. Germline values: CDR1 SGHRS, CDR2 YFSETQ. In DNA, the CDR3 is TGCGCCAGCAGCCTGTCGACTAGCGGGGGGTCCCCTAGTGAGCAGTACTTC. Its protein product is CASSLSTSGGSPSEQYF.

V gene TRBV15 combines with J gene TRBJ1-5, with 7 bases matching TRBD1. Germline lookup yields CDR1 LNHNV and CDR2 YYDKDF (reference sequence). Trimming removed 3 bases from V and 8 bases from J; junction bases left unmatched: 13. The CDR3 consists of 16 residues. The CDR3 coding sequence is TGTGCCACCAGCAGCGCCTCGACAGGGAAGTTAGAGCCCCAGCATTTT. Translated: CATSSASTGKLEPQHF. Combining the CDR3 with reference TRBV15 and TRBJ1-5 gives the whole variable domain DAMVIQNPRYQVTQFGKPVTLSCSQTLNHNVMYWYQQKSSQAPKLLFHYYDKDFNNEADTPDNFQSRRPNTSFCFLDIRSPGLGDTAMYLCATSSASTGKLEPQHFGDGTRLSIL.

V and J are TRBV5-1 and TRBJ2-1, with D perhaps matching TRBD1 (5 bases). Per germline, CDR1 SGHRS and CDR2 YFSETQ. There are 13 residues in the CDR3. V was pared by 4 bases and J by 4 bases, with 9 bases between. The DNA of the CDR3 is TGCGCCAGCAGCCCGGACAATTACAATGAGCAGTTCTTC. It is translated as CASSPDNYNEQFF.

The CDR3 loop reads CASSIGTLGNTIYF. CDR3 bases: TGTGCCAGCAGCATCGGGACATTGGGAAACACCATATATTTT. This chain connects TRBV5-4 to TRBJ1-3; D is perhaps TRBD1 (6 bases). Germline CDR1 and CDR2: SGHNT and YYREEE (reference sequence). The CDR3 is made up of 14 amino acids. Trimming left V 4 bases short and J 4 bases short, with 12 bases between. The complete variable domain, with remaining parts taken from reference TRBV5-4 and TRBJ1-3, reads ETGVTQSPTHLIKTRGQQVTLRCSSQSGHNTVSWYQQALGQGPQFIFQYYREEENGRGNFPPRFSGLQFPNYSSELNVNALELDDSALYLCASSIGTLGNTIYFGEGSWLTVV.

This clone was observed a single time. The rearrangement uses TRBV24-1 and TRBJ1-5, with D possibly TRBD1 on 5 matching bases. This CDR3 contains 15 residues. V lost 5 bases to trimming and J lost 5 bases, with 15 bases between them. Per the germline V gene, CDR1 is KGHDR and CDR2 is SFDVKD. The CDR3 DNA sequence: TGTGCCACCAGTGTCGGGGGGGAGAGAGATCAGCCCCAGCATTTT. It codes for CATSVGGERDQPQHF.

The chain employs TRBV19 and TRBJ1-3, with D unresolved. The CDR3 is 17 residues long. Trimming left V 4 bases short and J 1 base short, with 17 bases between. Per germline, CDR1 LNHDA and CDR2 SQIVND (reference sequence). CDR3 sequence (DNA): TGTGCCAGTAGTAAGCTACCCGACGGAGGTTCTGGAAACACCATATATTTT. Its translation: CASSKLPDGGSGNTIYF.

The V gene is TRBV30, the J gene TRBJ1-6, with D hard to call. Germline V gene sequence: CDR1 GTSNPN, CDR2 SVGIG (reference sequence). The CDR3 is made up of 13 amino acids. V lost 2 bases and J 10 bases, leaving 12 bases between the germline ends. The chain's CDR3 is CAWSSTRESPLHF. Written as DNA, the CDR3 is TGTGCCTGGAGTTCCACGAGGGAGTCACCCCTCCACTTT.

The chain is built from TRBV7-2 and TRBJ1-6; 9 bases fit TRBD1. CDR1 is SGHTA and CDR2 is FQGNSA in the germline V gene. This CDR3 contains 14 residues. V trimming: 5 bases; J trimming: 16 bases; junction bases outside the gene matches: 12. The CDR3 reads CASSHRDRVTQLHF. The CDR3 coding sequence is TGTGCCAGCAGCCACCGGGACAGGGTTACCCAACTCCACTTT.

In its sample, this clone was seen a few times. This sequence joins TRBV19 and TRBJ2-2, with 9 bases fitting TRBD2. The CDR3 runs 16 residues. From germline, CDR1 is LNHDA and CDR2 SQIVND (reference sequence). V lost 7 bases to trimming and J lost 6 bases; unmatched junction nucleotides: 12. CDR3 sequence (DNA): TGTGCCAGTAAGCGGGGGGCCGGACCTGGGGCCGGGGAGCTGTTTTTT. This codes for CASKRGAGPGAGELFF.

This chain joins TRBV19 and TRBJ1-5, with 7 bases matching TRBD1. Per germline, CDR1 LNHDA and CDR2 SQIVND (reference sequence). This CDR3 has 14 residues. J gave up 0 bases and V 5 bases, and 1 base lay outside the gene matches. For the CDR3, the DNA is TGTGCCAGTAGTGGGACAGATAGCAATCAGCCCCAGCATTTT. Its protein product is CASSGTDSNQPQHF.

DNA of the CDR3: TGCGCCAGCAGCTTACAGCTGCTCGGCGAGCAGTACTTC. It is translated as CASSLQLLGEQYF. The V call is TRBV5-1, the J call TRBJ2-7, with unresolved D. CDR1 and CDR2 (germline): SGHRS, YFSETQ. The V and J ends lost 2 bases and 6 bases respectively, with 12 bases between them. This CDR3 has 13 amino acids.

The V call is TRBV20-1, the J call TRBJ1-1, with TRBD1 matching 7 bases. J was trimmed by 6 bases and V by 3 bases; bases with no gene match: 4. This CDR3 has 12 residues. Germline CDR1 is DFQATT and CDR2 is SNEGSKA (reference sequence). The DNA of the CDR3 is TGCAGTGCTAGTACAGGGGAAGCTGAAGCTTTCTTT. Amino acid sequence: CSASTGEAEAFF.

V usage is TRBV15 and J usage is TRBJ2-1; 7 bases are a match to TRBD2. Trimming at V came to 0 bases and at J to 4 bases, leaving 3 bases not matched to a gene. CDR3 length: 15 amino acids. CDR1 and CDR2 (germline): LNHNV, YYDKDF (reference sequence). In nucleotides, the CDR3 is TGTGCCACCAGCAGAGATAAGGGACTATACAATGAGCAGTTCTTC. It is translated as CATSRDKGLYNEQFF.

The genes are TRBV27 and TRBJ1-2; D possibly corresponds to TRBD1 (5 bases). Germline CDR1 MNHEY, CDR2 SMNVEV (reference sequence). The V gene lost 6 bases and the J gene lost 7 bases, with 18 bases spanning the gap. CDR3 size: 14 residues. This CDR3 reads CASRGYSGLGGYTF. As DNA, the CDR3 is TGTGCCAGCAGAGGATATTCAGGGTTAGGTGGCTACACCTTC.

This sequence joins TRBV15 and TRBJ2-3; 8 nucleotides agree with TRBD1. Trimming took 5 bases from V and 4 from J; bases not matched to a gene: 11. Looked up from germline, CDR1 is LNHNV and CDR2 is YYDKDF (reference sequence). The CDR3 runs 16 residues. The CDR3 DNA reads as TGTGCCACCAGCGATTTCGGACAGGGTCGGGCAGATACGCAGTATTTT. Translating gives CATSDFGQGRADTQYF.

The rearrangement uses TRBV3-1 (or the pseudogene TRBV3-2) and TRBJ2-5; tentative D call: TRBD1 (6 bases). The CDR3 covers 16 residues. V lost 4 bases to trimming and J lost 4 bases, with 19 bases between them. Germline V gene data show CDR1 as LGHDT and CDR2 as YNNKEL (reference sequence). CDR3 in DNA: TGTGCCAGCAGCCCATCAGCGAGCTGGGGGCGAGAGACCCAGTACTTC. Translated, it gives CASSPSASWGRETQYF.

J is TRBJ2-5 and V is TRBV9; no clear D. Per the germline V gene, CDR1 is SGDLS and CDR2 is YYNGEE. The CDR3 sequence is 15 residues long. Trimming left V 0 bases short and J 5 bases short, with 14 bases between. The CDR3 bases are TGTGCCAGCAGCGTAGTGGGCGCCCTATCGGAGACCCAGTACTTC. Translation: CASSVVGALSETQYF.

CDR3 sequence reads: CASSSDNEQFF. The CDR3 DNA reads as TGTGCCAGCAGTTCGGACAATGAGCAGTTCTTC. The V gene is TRBV28, the J gene TRBJ2-1; D remains ambiguous. V lost 4 bases, J lost 5 bases, and 3 bases lay in between. The CDR3 sequence is 11 residues long. CDR1 is MDHEN, CDR2 SYDVKM, per germline. Complete variable domain (other parts from reference TRBV28 and TRBJ2-1): DVKVTQSSRYLVKRTGEKVFLECVQDMDHENMFWYRQDPGLGLRLIYFSYDVKMKEKGDIPEGYSVSREKKERFSLILESASTNQTSMYLCASSSDNEQFFGPGTRLTVL.

CDR3 region: CASTRTAGQETQYF. CDR3 coding DNA: TGCGCCAGCACCCGGACAGCAGGGCAAGAGACCCAGTACTTC. The J gene is TRBJ2-5, the V gene TRBV5-1; possibly TRBD1 for D (6 bases). CDR1 SGHRS and CDR2 YFSETQ come from the germline V gene. Deletions cut 6 bases from V and 2 bases from J, with 14 bases between. The CDR3 covers 14 residues.

The rearrangement joins TRBV9 to TRBJ2-3, with 12 bases that match TRBD1. The V gene's germline CDR1 is SGDLS and CDR2 YYNGEE. This CDR3 contains 18 residues. V shed 0 bases and J 5 bases; nucleotides not matched to a gene: 10. The CDR3 sequence is CASSVELMGQGARDTQYF. The CDR3 DNA follows: TGTGCCAGCAGCGTAGAACTAATGGGACAGGGGGCCCGAGATACGCAGTATTTT.

This rearrangement joins TRBV15 to TRBJ2-7, with 7 bases lining up with TRBD1. There are 16 residues in the CDR3. V trimming: 0 bases; J trimming: 3 bases; junction bases outside the gene matches: 8. Germline lookup yields CDR1 LNHNV and CDR2 YYDKDF (reference sequence). CDR3 bases: TGTGCCACCAGCAGAGAGCGAGGGGCAGGGGGCTACGAGCAGTACTTC. It codes for CATSRERGAGGYEQYF. The full variable domain, its missing parts supplied by reference TRBV15 and TRBJ2-7, is DAMVIQNPRYQVTQFGKPVTLSCSQTLNHNVMYWYQQKSSQAPKLLFHYYDKDFNNEADTPDNFQSRRPNTSFCFLDIRSPGLGDTAMYLCATSRERGAGGYEQYFGPGTRLTVT.

The rearrangement joins TRBV29-1 to TRBJ2-7, with a possible D match to TRBD1 (5 bases). Trimming removed 2 bases from V and 0 bases from J, with 14 bases in between. Germline assignment: CDR1 SQVTM and CDR2 ANQGSEA. The CDR3 has 15 amino acids. The CDR3 coding sequence is TGCAGCGTTGAATCGACCAGGGCTAGCTCCTACGAGCAGTACTTC. This sequence encodes CSVESTRASSYEQYF.

The chain links TRBV4-2 to TRBJ1-6; TRBD1 agrees at 7 bases. The CDR3 sequence is 18 residues long. The V and J ends lost 0 bases and 0 bases, in that order; junction bases with no gene match: 5. Germline CDR1 reads LGHNA; CDR2 reads YNFKEQ. CDR3 sequence: CASSQDGQASSYNSPLHF. DNA of the CDR3: TGTGCCAGCAGCCAAGATGGACAGGCGAGCTCCTATAATTCACCCCTCCACTTT.

The genes are TRBV12-3 or TRBV12-4 and TRBJ2-7, with 8 bases matching TRBD1. There are 13 residues in the CDR3. The trim removed 6 bases at V and 6 bases at J, leaving 7 bases unmatched. The CDR3 DNA sequence: TGTGCCAGCAGGATACAGGGGGACCCCGAGCAGTACTTC. Translating it yields CASRIQGDPEQYF.

The chain is built from TRBV28 and TRBJ2-7; weak D call: TRBD1 (6 bases). The CDR3 has 15 amino acids. Germline V gene data show CDR1 as MDHEN and CDR2 as SYDVKM. The ends were cut back, 3 bases at V and 1 base at J, with 13 bases in the middle. CDR3 DNA sequence: TGTGCCAGCAGTTTTTTGGACAGTCTATCCTACGAGCAGTACTTC. Protein sequence: CASSFLDSLSYEQYF.